These 9 T cell receptor beta chains originate from one sample sequenced in a study of T cell repertoires in ileal Crohn's disease. Generated by immunoSEQ multiplex PCR, the TCRdb table keeps only in-frame clones and is missing some. Of about 11,000 clones listed, about three quarters were seen once; the top ten hold almost 4.5%. Sequences were obtained from ileal tissue. These receptors were collected from an adult with Crohn's disease.

V gene TRBV6-5 combines with J gene TRBJ1-1, with no clear D. The CDR3 length is 11 residues. Germline lookup yields CDR1 MNHEY and CDR2 SVGAGI. Trimming pared 6 bases from V and 5 bases from J, leaving 7 bases between. This CDR3 is CASSAKTEAFF. The CDR3 DNA sequence: TGTGCCAGCAGCGCGAAAACTGAAGCTTTCTTT.

The V and J genes are TRBV7-3 and TRBJ2-2; possible D gene TRBD1, 6 bases. The CDR3 contains 14 residues. Deletions cut 4 bases from V and 5 bases from J, with 11 bases between. CDR1 SGHTA and CDR2 FQGTGA come from the germline V gene. Here the CDR3 DNA reads TGTGCCAGCAGCTCCAGGGGTAATACCGGGGAGCTGTTTTTT. Translation: CASSSRGNTGELFF.

This chain links TRBV28 with TRBJ1-2; no clear D gene. There are 12 residues in the CDR3. Germline V CDR1 and CDR2: MDHEN, SYDVKM. V lost 9 bases and J lost 4, with 12 bases in between. The CDR3 is CASSPGPYGYTF. The CDR3 nucleotides read TGTGCCAGTTCGCCGGGTCCCTATGGCTACACCTTC.

The rearrangement links TRBV6-1 to TRBJ1-5, with 11 bases matching TRBD1. CDR1 is MNHNS and CDR2 is SASEGT in the germline V gene. This CDR3 has 14 amino acids. The junction had 4 bases not matched to a gene; V was cut back by 8 bases and J by 4 bases. CDR3 DNA sequence: TGTGCCAGCGTAGGGACAGGGGGAAATCAGCCCCAGCATTTT. This encodes CASVGTGGNQPQHF.

V usage is TRBV25-1 and J usage is TRBJ1-4; 9 positions agree with TRBD1. With 5 bases clipped from V and 8 bases from J, the junction kept 12 bases outside the gene matches. The CDR3 is 16 amino acids. Germline loops: CDR1 MGHDK, CDR2 SYGVNS. Here the CDR3 reads CASSSRPGQGEEKLFF. The CDR3 region has the DNA TGTGCCAGCAGTTCAAGACCGGGACAGGGTGAAGAAAAACTGTTTTTT.

The rearrangement uses TRBV7-2 and TRBJ1-4; no definite D call. V lost 2 bases, J lost 0 bases, and 7 bases lay in between. This CDR3 is built from 15 residues. Germline V gene lookup returns CDR1 SGHTA and CDR2 FQGNSA. The CDR3 sequence: CASSLQIATNEKLFF. CDR3 coding DNA: TGTGCCAGCAGCTTACAGATTGCAACTAATGAAAAACTGTTTTTT. The whole variable domain, remainder taken from reference TRBV7-2 and TRBJ1-4, is GAGVSQSPSNKVTEKGKDVELRCDPISGHTALYWYRQSLGQGLEFLIYFQGNSAPDKSGLPSDRFSAERTGGSVSTLTIQRTQQEDSAVYLCASSLQIATNEKLFFGSGTQLSVL.

The gene calls are TRBV28 and TRBJ1-2, with D possibly TRBD1 on 6 matching bases. Trimming took off 4 bases at V and 6 bases at J, with 6 bases between the two ends. The germline V gene has CDR1 MDHEN and CDR2 SYDVKM. The CDR3 has 11 amino acids. The chain's CDR3 is CASSWDNGYTF. DNA of the CDR3: TGTGCCAGCAGTTGGGACAATGGCTACACCTTC.

This clone came up a few times. The CDR3 spells CASSVTGALNTEAFF. The CDR3 DNA reads as TGTGCCAGCAGTGTTACAGGGGCACTGAACACTGAAGCTTTCTTT. V and J are TRBV6-4 and TRBJ1-1; TRBD1 matches at 7 bases. Losses at the gene ends were 4 bases for V and 0 bases for J; bases not matched to a gene: 5. The CDR3 is 15 residues long. The germline V gene has CDR1 MRHNA and CDR2 SNTAGT.

This chain links TRBV5-1 with TRBJ2-5, with D perhaps matching TRBD1 (6 bases). The end of the DNA is better explained by TRBJ2-7, so the J call may be wrong. This CDR3 spans 12 amino acids. CDR1 and CDR2 (germline): SGHRS, YFSETQ. The CDR3 DNA reads as TGCGCCAGCAGCTGGGACAACTACGAGCAGTACTTC. Protein product: CASSWDNYEQYF.